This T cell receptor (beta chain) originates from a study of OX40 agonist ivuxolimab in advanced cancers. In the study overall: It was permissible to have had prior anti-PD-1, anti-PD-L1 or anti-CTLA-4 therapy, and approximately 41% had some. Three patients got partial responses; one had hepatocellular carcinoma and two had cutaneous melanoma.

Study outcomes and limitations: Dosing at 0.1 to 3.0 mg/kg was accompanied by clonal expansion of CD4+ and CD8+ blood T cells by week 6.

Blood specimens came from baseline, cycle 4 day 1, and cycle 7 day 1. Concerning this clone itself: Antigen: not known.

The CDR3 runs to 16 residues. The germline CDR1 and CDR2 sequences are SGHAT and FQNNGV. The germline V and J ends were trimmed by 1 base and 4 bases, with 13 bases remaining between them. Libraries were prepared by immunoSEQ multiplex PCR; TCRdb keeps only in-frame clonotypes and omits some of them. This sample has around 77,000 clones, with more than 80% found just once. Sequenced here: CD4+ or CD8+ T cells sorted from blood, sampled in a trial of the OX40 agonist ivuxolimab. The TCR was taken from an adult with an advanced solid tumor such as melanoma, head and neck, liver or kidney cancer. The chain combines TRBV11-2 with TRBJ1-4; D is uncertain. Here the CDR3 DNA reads TGTGCCAGCAGCTTAGGTCCGGGGAGGAATAATGAAAAACTGTTTTTT. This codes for CASSLGPGRNNEKLFF.